The T cell receptor beta chain described here comes from a study of cytomegalovirus exposure and HLA in healthy donors. Study observations and caveats: Listed as cytomegalovirus-associated were 150 to 200 TCR beta chains.

The ends were cut back, 0 bases at V and 8 bases at J, with 8 bases in the middle. This CDR3 spans 12 amino acids. CDR1 is SGHNT, CDR2 YYREEE, per germline (reference sequence). As regards this clone: Its antigen is still unknown.

13 Jbeta primers and 60 Vbeta primers were used for the PCR. Original handling: Among the unique TCR beta chains that a later analysis counted, 70 million to 85 million in all, 9.5 million to 11 million were shared. Only in-frame clones appear in the TCRdb table, and some are missing; sequencing was by immunoSEQ multiplex PCR. V and J calls and clone size are given by that table; D and trimming were obtained from the DNA. The table records some 140,000 clones, roughly 77% of them present only once. The V gene is TRBV5-4, the J gene TRBJ1-2; weak D call: TRBD1 (6 bases). The material sequenced was PBMCs. This receptor was taken from a female donor in good health and CMV-seronegative. The CDR3 DNA sequence: TGTGCCAGCAGCTTGGGGGGGCGCGGCTACACCTTC. Protein: CASSLGGRGYTF. The full variable domain, with the rest looked up from reference TRBV5-4 and TRBJ1-2, is ETGVTQSPTHLIKTRGQQVTLRCSSQSGHNTVSWYQQALGQGPQFIFQYYREEENGRGNFPPRFSGLQFPNYSSELNVNALELDDSALYLCASSLGGRGYTFGSGTRLTVV.